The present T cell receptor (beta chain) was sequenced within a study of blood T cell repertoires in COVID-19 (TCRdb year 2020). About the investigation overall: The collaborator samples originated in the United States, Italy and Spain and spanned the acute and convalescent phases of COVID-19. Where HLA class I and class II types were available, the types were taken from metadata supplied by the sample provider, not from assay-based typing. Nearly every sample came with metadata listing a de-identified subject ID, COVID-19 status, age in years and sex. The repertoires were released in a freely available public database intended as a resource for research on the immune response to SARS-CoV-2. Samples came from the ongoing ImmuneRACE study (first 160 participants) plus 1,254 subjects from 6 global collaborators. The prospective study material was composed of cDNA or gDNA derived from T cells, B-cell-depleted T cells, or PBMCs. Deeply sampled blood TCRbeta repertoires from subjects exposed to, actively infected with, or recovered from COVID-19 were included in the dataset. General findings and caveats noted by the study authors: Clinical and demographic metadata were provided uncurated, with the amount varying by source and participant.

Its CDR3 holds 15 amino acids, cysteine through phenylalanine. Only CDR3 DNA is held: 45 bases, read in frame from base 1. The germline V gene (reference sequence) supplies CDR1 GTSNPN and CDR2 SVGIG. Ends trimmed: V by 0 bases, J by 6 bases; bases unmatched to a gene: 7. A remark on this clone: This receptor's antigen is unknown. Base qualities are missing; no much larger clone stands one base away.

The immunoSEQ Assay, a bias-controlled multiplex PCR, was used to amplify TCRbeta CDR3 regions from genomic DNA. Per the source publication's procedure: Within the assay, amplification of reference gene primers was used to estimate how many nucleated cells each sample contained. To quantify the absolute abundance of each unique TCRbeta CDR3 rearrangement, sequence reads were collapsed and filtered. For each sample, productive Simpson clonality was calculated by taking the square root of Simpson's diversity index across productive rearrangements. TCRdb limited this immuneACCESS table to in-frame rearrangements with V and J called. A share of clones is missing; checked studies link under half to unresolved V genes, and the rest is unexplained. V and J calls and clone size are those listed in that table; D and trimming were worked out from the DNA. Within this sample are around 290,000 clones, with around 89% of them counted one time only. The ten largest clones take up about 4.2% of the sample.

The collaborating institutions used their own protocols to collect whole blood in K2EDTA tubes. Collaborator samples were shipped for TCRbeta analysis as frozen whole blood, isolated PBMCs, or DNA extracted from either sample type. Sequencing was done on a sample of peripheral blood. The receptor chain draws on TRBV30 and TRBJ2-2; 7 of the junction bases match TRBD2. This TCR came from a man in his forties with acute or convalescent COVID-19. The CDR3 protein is CAWSVPRSGAGELFF. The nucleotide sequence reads TGTGCCTGGAGTGTCCCCCGGAGCGGGGCCGGGGAGCTGTTTTTT.